The clone carrying this T cell receptor beta chain has only a few counts. Its antigen remains unidentified. This sample is drawn from a study of beta chain features in type 1 diabetes. Expressed TCRB transcripts were sequenced after all isolated RNA was converted to cDNA. Measured with immunoSEQ multiplex PCR; TCRdb has only the in-frame clones, and not every one. The table has about 280,000 clones, 15% seen once. General study findings and limits: Researchers report that Type 1 diabetes patients had moderately but significantly shorter TCRB CDR3s across all four CD4+ subsets.

The CDR3 is 19 residues long. From germline, CDR1 is GTSNPN and CDR2 SVGIG (reference sequence). V trimming: 3 bases; J trimming: 5 bases; junction bases outside the gene matches: 23. Sequencing was carried out using naive CD4+ T cells from blood. The sequence came from a man between 18 and 35 years old with type 1 diabetes. The chain uses TRBV30 and TRBJ2-7; 9 bases are shared with TRBD2. In DNA form, the CDR3 reads TGTGCCTGGAGGACGGGGGGCGGTATAGCGGGAGCTGGAGGTAACGAGCAGTACTTC. Translated: CAWRTGGGIAGAGGNEQYF. The variable domain in full, with the rest retrieved from reference TRBV30 and TRBJ2-7, is SQTIHQWPATLVQPVGSPLSLECTVEGTSNPNLYWYRQAAGRGLQLLFYSVGIGQISSEVPQNLSASRPQDRQFILSSKKLLLSDSGFYLCAWRTGGGIAGAGGNEQYFGPGTRLTVT.